Below, 20 T cell receptor beta chains from the same sample are listed, as sequenced in a study of cytomegalovirus exposure and HLA in healthy donors. 13 Jbeta primers and 60 Vbeta primers were used for the PCR. TCRdb keeps only in-frame clones here, not all; method: immunoSEQ multiplex PCR. Counted here are 180,000 or so clones, roughly 79% occurring once; the ten biggest clones make up roughly 4.5%. The sequencing sample was made of PBMCs. These receptors originate from a young woman in good health and CMV-seropositive.

The chain is built from TRBV6-5 and TRBJ2-5; D is uncertain. The J call may not be correct, given that the DNA end is closer to TRBJ2-7. Germline V gives CDR1 MNHEY, CDR2 SVGAGI. This CDR3 is 11 amino acids long. The chain's CDR3 is CASSLNYEQYF. CDR3 DNA sequence: TGTGCCAGCAGTCTGAACTACGAGCAGTACTTC.

Only a few counts were recorded for this clone. This sequence joins TRBV4-3 and TRBJ2-5; 7 bases agree with TRBD1. With 4 bases clipped from V and 2 bases from J, the junction kept 4 bases outside the gene matches. This CDR3 has 14 amino acids. Germline V gives CDR1 LGHNA, CDR2 YSLEER. The CDR3 is CASSPGGTQETQYF. The CDR3 nucleotides read TGCGCCAGCAGCCCAGGGGGTACACAAGAGACCCAGTACTTC.

The chain joins TRBV10-3 to TRBJ2-2; 10 bases fit TRBD2. Trimming removed 6 bases from V and 3 bases from J; junction bases left unmatched: 4. Germline CDR1 ENHRY, CDR2 SYGVKD. This CDR3 has 15 amino acids. The CDR3 DNA reads TGTGCCATCAGCGAAGCGGGGGGGTACACCGGGGAGCTGTTTTTT. Amino acid sequence: CAISEAGGYTGELFF.

CDR3 bases: TGCGCCAGCAGCCAAGAGGAAGGTCTAGCGAGCGAGCAGTTCTTC. This translates into CASSQEEGLASEQFF. This chain uses TRBV4-1 with TRBJ2-1, with D possibly TRBD2 on 6 matching bases. CDR1 is MGHRA, CDR2 YSYEKL, per germline. V was shortened by 0 bases and J by 10 bases, with 16 bases between the two germline ends. CDR3 length equals 15 residues.

The CDR3 protein is CASRTNRVTDTQYF. The CDR3 bases are TGTGCCAGCAGGACGAACAGGGTAACAGATACGCAGTATTTT. The chain uses TRBV6-6 and TRBJ2-3, with a possible D match to TRBD1 (6 bases). V shed 6 bases and J shed 3 bases, with 13 bases lying between them. The CDR3 loop spans 14 amino acids. Germline V gene sequence: CDR1 MNHNY, CDR2 SVGAGI (reference sequence).

The J gene is TRBJ1-2, the V gene TRBV6-1; 8 bases fit TRBD1. V shed 6 bases, J shed 4 bases, and the junction held 7 bases outside the gene matches. Germline CDR1 and CDR2: MNHNS and SASEGT. The CDR3 runs 14 residues. The CDR3 is CASSPGQGGYGYTF. The CDR3 DNA reads TGTGCCAGCAGCCCCGGACAGGGTGGCTATGGCTACACCTTC.

The V and J genes are TRBV28 and TRBJ1-2; D is undetermined. Trimming removed 0 bases at V and 4 bases at J, with 9 bases between. In germline, CDR1 is MDHEN, CDR2 SYDVKM. This CDR3 contains 14 residues. CDR3 bases: TGTGCCAGCAGTTTATGGGGCAGCCTCTATGGCTACACCTTC. Residues: CASSLWGSLYGYTF.

This clone was detected only a few times. The V and J genes are TRBV29-1 and TRBJ2-7; D might be TRBD2 (5 bases). This CDR3 is 13 amino acids long. Germline CDR1 and CDR2: SQVTM and ANQGSEA. CDR3 loop: CPPPGLGVDEQYF. CDR3 nucleotide sequence: TGCCCACCTCCGGGTCTGGGAGTAGACGAGCAGTACTTC.

This clone has just a few counts. This chain connects TRBV18 to TRBJ1-6, with D tentatively TRBD1 (6 bases). Germline V gives CDR1 KGHSH, CDR2 LQKENI. The CDR3 sequence is 14 residues long. With 5 bases removed from V and 5 bases from J, the gap between germline ends came to 10 bases. The CDR3 region is CASSGGQNNSPLHF. The DNA for the CDR3 is TGTGCCAGCTCAGGGGGCCAAAATAATTCACCCCTCCACTTT.

J is TRBJ1-4 and V is TRBV10-3, with D unclear. V was trimmed by 2 bases and J by 1 base, leaving 8 bases between them. Per the germline V gene, CDR1 is ENHRY and CDR2 is SYGVKD. This CDR3 has 15 amino acids. The CDR3 here is CAISEGGVTNEKLFF. As DNA, the CDR3 is TGTGCCATCAGTGAGGGCGGGGTAACTAATGAAAAACTGTTTTTT.

The chain is built from TRBV7-2 and TRBJ1-2; the D gene is possibly TRBD1 (6 bases). Deletions cut 2 bases from V and 8 bases from J, with 24 bases between. This CDR3 has 17 residues. Germline V lookup: CDR1 SGHTA, CDR2 FQGNSA. The CDR3 nucleotides read TGTGCCAGCAGCTTATCCGGATTACTAGGACAGCGGAGCGGCTACACCTTC. Translating it yields CASSLSGLLGQRSGYTF.

The rearrangement uses TRBV15 and TRBJ1-3; D not resolved. This CDR3 spans 15 amino acids. Trimming removed 1 base at V and 0 bases at J, with 7 bases between. CDR1 is LNHNV and CDR2 is YYDKDF in the germline V gene (reference sequence). Here the CDR3 reads CATSRGHTSGNTIYF. DNA for the CDR3: TGTGCCACCAGCAGAGGACACACCTCTGGAAACACCATATATTTT. Together with reference TRBV15 and TRBJ1-3, the CDR3 gives the full variable domain: DAMVIQNPRYQVTQFGKPVTLSCSQTLNHNVMYWYQQKSSQAPKLLFHYYDKDFNNEADTPDNFQSRRPNTSFCFLDIRSPGLGDTAMYLCATSRGHTSGNTIYFGEGSWLTVV.

The genes are TRBV28 and TRBJ2-1, with TRBD1 matching 8 bases. J lost 8 bases, V lost 3 bases, and 12 bases had no gene match. This CDR3 spans 16 amino acids. Germline CDR1 is MDHEN and CDR2 is SYDVKM. CDR3 region: CASSFRAGGEEDEQFF. Here the CDR3 DNA reads TGTGCCAGCAGTTTTCGGGCAGGGGGCGAAGAAGATGAGCAGTTCTTC.

CDR3 residues: CASSVGLAGGELEQYF. The CDR3, as DNA: TGTGCCAGCAGCGTAGGACTAGCGGGGGGGGAACTCGAGCAGTACTTC. J is TRBJ2-7 and V is TRBV9; 14 bases are shared with TRBD2. The germline V gene encodes CDR1 SGDLS and CDR2 YYNGEE. This CDR3 comprises 16 residues. After removal of 0 bases from V and 6 bases from J, the junction contained 5 bases not matched to a gene. Complete variable domain (other parts from reference TRBV9 and TRBJ2-7): DSGVTQTPKHLITATGQRVTLRCSPRSGDLSVYWYQQSLDQGLQFLIQYYNGEERAKGNILERFSAQQFPDLHSELNLSSLELGDSALYFCASSVGLAGGELEQYFGPGTRLTVT.

Here the CDR3 reads CASSLFPFGNQPQHF. The CDR3 region has the DNA TGTGCCAGCAGCTTGTTCCCCTTTGGCAATCAGCCCCAGCATTTT. The chain joins TRBV5-8 to TRBJ1-5, with no clear D. The length of the CDR3 is 15 residues. Germline values: CDR1 SGHTS, CDR2 YDEGEE. Trimming took off 1 base at V and 2 bases at J, with 10 bases between the two ends.

The CDR3 DNA sequence: TGTGCCAGCAGCCTCCGGGGAAGCGAGCAGTACTTC. It encodes CASSLRGSEQYF. This chain joins TRBV2 and TRBJ2-7; D is perhaps TRBD2 (5 bases). Germline lookup yields CDR1 SNHLY and CDR2 FYNNEI. This CDR3 is built from 12 residues. V was trimmed by 6 bases and J by 6 bases, leaving 12 bases between them.

This clone appeared a few times. The genes are TRBV9 and TRBJ2-3; TRBD2 matches at 12 bases. Per germline, CDR1 SGDLS and CDR2 YYNGEE. The CDR3 has 19 amino acids. Trimming cost V 0 bases and J 4 bases; bases outside gene matches: 12. CDR3 in amino acids: CASSVASRSSGGVADTQYF. CDR3 nucleotides: TGTGCCAGCAGCGTAGCTTCTCGGTCTAGCGGGGGGGTCGCAGATACGCAGTATTTT.

V and J are TRBV4-3 and TRBJ2-1; 8 bases match TRBD1. CDR3 length: 16 amino acids. V lost 1 base and J lost 5; bases outside the gene matches: 7. Germline CDR1 is LGHNA and CDR2 is YSLEER. The CDR3 region is CASSQAGTGFNNEQFF. As DNA, the CDR3 is TGCGCCAGCAGCCAAGCCGGGACAGGATTTAACAATGAGCAGTTCTTC.

This chain links TRBV18 with TRBJ2-7; 8 nucleotides agree with TRBD1. Germline V gene lookup returns CDR1 KGHSH and CDR2 LQKENI. This CDR3 is built from 13 residues. Germline trimming cut 8 bases from V and 4 bases from J; bases unmatched to any gene: 7. The CDR3 DNA reads TGTGCCAGCGGACAGGGAGTCGGGTACGAGCAGTACTTC. This gives the protein CASGQGVGYEQYF. The full variable domain, in which reference TRBV18 and TRBJ2-7 provide the parts outside the CDR3, is NAGVMQNPRHLVRRRGQEARLRCSPMKGHSHVYWYRQLPEEGLKFMVYLQKENIIDESGMPKERFSAEFPKEGPSILRIQQVVRGDSAAYFCASGQGVGYEQYFGPGTRLTVT.

The chain uses TRBV13 and TRBJ2-3; 9 nucleotides align to TRBD2. Germline CDR1 reads PRHDT; CDR2 reads FYEKMQ (reference sequence). The junction had 5 bases not matched to a gene; V was cut back by 2 bases and J by 2 bases. CDR3 length: 16 amino acids. The CDR3 bases are TGTGCCAGCAGCTTAAGTAGCGGGGGCCACACAGATACGCAGTATTTT. It translates to CASSLSSGGHTDTQYF.